This TCR beta chain derives from a study of cytomegalovirus exposure and HLA in healthy donors. Overall study results and limits: Roughly even sequencing depth across donors was the assumption behind the presence/absence analyses.

Comment on this clone: Its antigen is currently unknown.

PCR amplification relied on 60 Vbeta primers (plus 13 Jbeta primers). Measured with immunoSEQ multiplex PCR; TCRdb has only the in-frame clones, and not every one. Of 150,000 or so clones in the sample, 76% were seen once. V was pared by 0 bases and J by 4 bases, with 3 bases of the junction left unmatched. The length of the CDR3 is 16 residues. CDR1 is ENHRY, CDR2 SYGVKD, per germline. The source is a female donor in good health and CMV-seronegative. The chain has TRBV10-3 and TRBJ2-3, with 11 bases fitting TRBD2. The sample consisted of PBMCs. CDR3 residues: CAISESSGGAPDTQYF. DNA of the CDR3: TGTGCCATCAGTGAGTCTAGCGGGGGGGCCCCAGATACGCAGTATTTT.